This T cell receptor (beta chain) was obtained from a study of beta chain features in type 1 diabetes. Expressed TCRB transcripts were sequenced, since all the RNA that had been isolated was reverse transcribed. Profiling relied on immunoSEQ multiplex PCR, and the TCRdb table lists in-frame clones only, not all of them. In the table there are around 300,000 clones, 9.5% to 12% of which are singletons. The CDR3 length is 14 residues. Remarks on this clone: The antigen is not known.

General study points: Among patients, naive, central memory and Treg TCRB repertoires appeared more similar than among healthy donors. Type 1 diabetes patients showed fewer insertions and more deletions at VDJ junctions.

In total, each donor contributed a single heparinised blood draw that averaged about 100 mL. It was via CD45RO/CCR7/CD25/CD127/CD95/CD27 that CD4+ naive, central memory, regulatory and stem cell-like memory cells were sorted. The sample consisted of naive CD4+ T cells from blood. The sequence was collected from a woman aged 30 to 39 in good health. The rearrangement joins TRBV21-1 to TRBJ2-7; the D call in the table, TRBD1, was not verified against the DNA. TRBV21-1 corresponds to a pseudogene. This CDR3 is CATRGESNSYEQYF. For the CDR3, the DNA is TGTGCCACCAGAGGGGAATCCAATTCCTACGAGCAGTACTTC.